This T cell receptor (beta chain) was identified during a study of T cell responses to AZD1222 COVID-19 vaccine. Broader study findings: Among spike-specific TCRs, nearly half reportedly target unmutated variant regions.

On this clone itself: Its antigen is undetermined.

CDR1 and CDR2 (germline): SGHDN, FVKESK. The CDR3 sequence is 16 residues long. The V end was cut by 3 bases, the J end by 3 bases, with 18 bases between. Only in-frame clones appear in the TCRdb table, and some are missing; sequencing was by immunoSEQ multiplex PCR. This table has about 160,000 clones, approximately 90% appearing once. Specimen: peripheral blood, collected on day 0 of AZD1222 vaccination. This chain joins TRBV14 and TRBJ2-7; a possible D gene is TRBD1 (6 bases). The receptor was derived from an adult in good health. For the CDR3, the DNA is TGTGCCAGCAGCCACCAAATCGGGACATACCTCTACGAGCAGTACTTC. Translating gives CASSHQIGTYLYEQYF.